Included here is one T cell receptor beta chain sequence, with context. This clonotype was detected many times. The target of this receptor is not known. The input lacks base qualities; no much larger clone sits a single base away. Profiling of TCR beta VDJ combinations and CDR3 sequences used genomic DNA as the template. TCR repertoire sequencing was run on an Illumina HiSeq 2000. The published analysis was carried out like this. Repertoires were assessed using TRBV/TRBJ rearrangement plots, CDR3 size and DJ length profiles, and Simpson's diversity index. The most abundant DNA sequence in the deep sequencing data was defined as the immunodominant clone. CDR3 amino acid sequences were screened for sharing across subjects and were compared with published repertoires and the VDJdb database. In-frame beta chains were kept once TCRdb had trimmed the public reads at Q25 with fastp and called clones with MiXCR. Rows with a matching CDR3 protein are joined into one entry that keeps the most common DNA and genes. Clone size and V and J calls follow TCRdb, not the original study. This sample lists 75,000 to 100,000 distinct CDR3 sequences; about 67% were detected once. The leading ten clones occupy less than 75% of the sample.

The sample comes from a study of CD8+CD57+ T cells in acquired aplastic anemia listed by TCRdb under 2018. For context, the study as a whole: DNA extracted from sorted CD4+ and CD8+ cells had a mean of about 3.3 ug, with a range of roughly 0.19 to 27.4 ug. CD8+CD57+ expansion was defined as a frequency above the mean frequency observed in healthy subjects.

Overall results and qualifications from the work: No significant difference in CD8+ Simpson's diversity was found between patients and healthy controls (P=0.060). About 30 CD8+ CDR3 sequences were found in both patients and controls but appeared to be highly expressed in patients and within the immunodominant clones of the patients.

The patients picked for sequencing were ones in whom flow cytometry had shown an expansion of CD8+CD57+ cells. All patients had severe acquired aplastic anemia diagnosed by International Study of Aplastic Anemia and Agranulocytosis and Camitta criteria. No patient had received any therapy when blood was sampled. TCR repertoires of sorted CD4+ and CD8+ blood T cells from severe aplastic anemia patients and healthy subjects were deep-sequenced in the study. Patients were enrolled in the USA under clinicaltrials.gov protocols 00001620, 01623167, 00001397, 00071045, 00081523 and 00961064. Ficoll-Paque density gradient centrifugation was used to isolate peripheral blood mononuclear cells. Before DNA extraction, CD4+ and CD8+ T cells were sorted by FACS or by magnetic beads. The cysteine opens and the phenylalanine closes a CDR3 of 14 amino acids. Solely the CDR3 DNA is kept, with 42 bases framed from the first base. V was cut back by 2 bases and J by 8 bases, leaving a gap of 13 bases between them. CDR1 and CDR2, per the germline V gene (reference sequence), are LNHDA and SQIVND.

The clonotype was recovered from a human donor with aplastic anemia. The sequencing input was sorted CD4+, CD8+, or CD8+CD57+ T cells (not recorded which) from PBMCs. Rearrangement joined TRBV19 to TRBJ2-4; the D gene remains uncertain. The bases read TGTGCCAGTAGTATAATGGGCCGGCAGGACATTCAGTACTTC. Its protein is CASSIMGRQDIQYF.